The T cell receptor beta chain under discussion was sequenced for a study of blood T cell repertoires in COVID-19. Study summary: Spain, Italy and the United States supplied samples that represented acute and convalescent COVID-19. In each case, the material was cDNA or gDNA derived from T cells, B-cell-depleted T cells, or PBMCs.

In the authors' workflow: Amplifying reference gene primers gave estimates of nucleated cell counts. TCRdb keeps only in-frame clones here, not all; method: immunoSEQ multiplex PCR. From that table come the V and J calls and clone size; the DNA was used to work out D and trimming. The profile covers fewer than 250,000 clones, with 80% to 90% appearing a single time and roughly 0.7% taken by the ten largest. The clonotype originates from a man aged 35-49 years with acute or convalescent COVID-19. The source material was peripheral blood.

CDR3 in DNA: TGTGCCAGCAGTGACGGAGCGGGGGCCTATGAGCAGTTCTTC. Protein: CASSDGAGAYEQFF. This chain joins TRBV6-4 and TRBJ2-1; 8 bases are shared with TRBD2. CDR1 is MRHNA, CDR2 SNTAGT, per germline. V trimming: 2 bases; J trimming: 8 bases; junction bases outside the gene matches: 5. CDR3 size: 14 residues.